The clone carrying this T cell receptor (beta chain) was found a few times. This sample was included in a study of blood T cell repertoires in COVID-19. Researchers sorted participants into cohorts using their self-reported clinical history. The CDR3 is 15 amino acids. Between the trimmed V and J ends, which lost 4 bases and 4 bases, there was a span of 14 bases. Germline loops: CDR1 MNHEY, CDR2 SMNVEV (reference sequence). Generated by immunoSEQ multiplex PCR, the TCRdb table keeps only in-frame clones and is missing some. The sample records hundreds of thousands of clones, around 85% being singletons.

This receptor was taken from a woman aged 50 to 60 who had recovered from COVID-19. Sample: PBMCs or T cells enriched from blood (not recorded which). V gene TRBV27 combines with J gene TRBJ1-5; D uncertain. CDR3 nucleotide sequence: TGTGCCAGCAGTTCACACCAGAACAGAAATCAGCCCCAGCATTTT. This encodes CASSSHQNRNQPQHF.